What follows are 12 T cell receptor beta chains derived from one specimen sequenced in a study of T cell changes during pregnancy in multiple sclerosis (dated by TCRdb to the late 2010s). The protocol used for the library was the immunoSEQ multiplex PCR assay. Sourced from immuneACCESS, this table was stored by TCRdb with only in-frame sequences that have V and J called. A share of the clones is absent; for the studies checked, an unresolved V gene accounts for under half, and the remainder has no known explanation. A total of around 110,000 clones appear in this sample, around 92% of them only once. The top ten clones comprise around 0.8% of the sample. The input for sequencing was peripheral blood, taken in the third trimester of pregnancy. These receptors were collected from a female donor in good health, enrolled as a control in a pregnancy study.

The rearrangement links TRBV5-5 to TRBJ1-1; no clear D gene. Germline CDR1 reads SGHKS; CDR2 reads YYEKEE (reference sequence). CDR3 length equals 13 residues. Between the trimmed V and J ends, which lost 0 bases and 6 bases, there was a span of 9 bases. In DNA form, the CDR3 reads TGTGCCAGCAGCTTGGGACATCGCGCTGAAGCTTTCTTT. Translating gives CASSLGHRAEAFF.

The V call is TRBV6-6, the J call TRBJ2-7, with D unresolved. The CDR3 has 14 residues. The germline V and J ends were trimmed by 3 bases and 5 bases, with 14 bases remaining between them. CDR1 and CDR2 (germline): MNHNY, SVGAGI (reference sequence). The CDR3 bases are TGTGCCAGCAGTTATTCGGAGTTTGGCCACGAGCAGTACTTC. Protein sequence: CASSYSEFGHEQYF.

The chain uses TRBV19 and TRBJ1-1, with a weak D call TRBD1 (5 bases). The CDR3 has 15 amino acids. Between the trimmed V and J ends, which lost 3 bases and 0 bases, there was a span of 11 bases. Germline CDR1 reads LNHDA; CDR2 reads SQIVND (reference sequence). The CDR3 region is CASSMAGRVNTEAFF. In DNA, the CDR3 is TGTGCCAGTAGTATGGCGGGACGGGTGAACACTGAAGCTTTCTTT. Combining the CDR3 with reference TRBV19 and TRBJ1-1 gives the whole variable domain DGGITQSPKYLFRKEGQNVTLSCEQNLNHDAMYWYRQDPGQGLRLIYYSQIVNDFQKGDIAEGYSVSREKKESFPLTVTSAQKNPTAFYLCASSMAGRVNTEAFFGQGTRLTVV.

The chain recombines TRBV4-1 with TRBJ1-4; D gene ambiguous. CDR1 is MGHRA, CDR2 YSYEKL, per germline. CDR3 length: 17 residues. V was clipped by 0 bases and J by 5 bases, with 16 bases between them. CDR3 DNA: TGCGCCAGCAGCCAAGACAGTGTTTTTGCCCCGAATGAAAAACTGTTTTTT. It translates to CASSQDSVFAPNEKLFF.

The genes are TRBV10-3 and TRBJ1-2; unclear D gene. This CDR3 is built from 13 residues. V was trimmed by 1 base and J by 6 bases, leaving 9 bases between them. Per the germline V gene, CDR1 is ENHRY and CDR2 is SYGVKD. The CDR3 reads CAISEYTVNGYTF. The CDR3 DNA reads TGTGCCATCAGTGAGTATACAGTGAATGGCTACACCTTC.

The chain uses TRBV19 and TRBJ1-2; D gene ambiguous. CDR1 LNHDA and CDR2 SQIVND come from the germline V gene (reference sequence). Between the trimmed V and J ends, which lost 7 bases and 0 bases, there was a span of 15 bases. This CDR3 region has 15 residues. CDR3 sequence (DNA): TGTGCCAGTATTGGTTCTTCGCCGGCTAACTATGGCTACACCTTC. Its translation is CASIGSSPANYGYTF.

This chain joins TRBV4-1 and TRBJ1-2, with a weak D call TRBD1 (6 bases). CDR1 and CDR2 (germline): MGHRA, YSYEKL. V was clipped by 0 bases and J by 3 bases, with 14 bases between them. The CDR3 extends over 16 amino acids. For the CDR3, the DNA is TGCGCCAGCAGCCAAGATAGTTTCAGGACAGACTATGGCTACACCTTC. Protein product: CASSQDSFRTDYGYTF.

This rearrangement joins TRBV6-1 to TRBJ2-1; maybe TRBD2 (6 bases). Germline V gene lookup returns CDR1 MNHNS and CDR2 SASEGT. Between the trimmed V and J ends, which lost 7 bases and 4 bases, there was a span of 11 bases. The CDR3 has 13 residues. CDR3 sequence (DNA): TGTGCCAGCAAAATGGCGGGGTACAATGAGCAGTTCTTC. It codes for CASKMAGYNEQFF.

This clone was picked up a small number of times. The CDR3 DNA reads TGTGCCATCAGTGAAGGGACTAGCTATGAGCAGTTCTTC. Protein: CAISEGTSYEQFF. The J gene is TRBJ2-1, the V gene TRBV10-3, with TRBD2 identical over 9 bases. Trimming cost V 3 bases and J 8 bases; bases outside gene matches: 2. Germline V gene lookup returns CDR1 ENHRY and CDR2 SYGVKD. CDR3 size: 13 residues.

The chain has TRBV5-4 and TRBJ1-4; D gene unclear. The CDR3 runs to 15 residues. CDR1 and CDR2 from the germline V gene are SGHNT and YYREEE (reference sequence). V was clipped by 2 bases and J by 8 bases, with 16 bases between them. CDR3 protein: CASSLDSGAGEKLFF. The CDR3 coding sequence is TGTGCCAGCAGCTTAGACTCTGGAGCCGGGGAAAAACTGTTTTTT.

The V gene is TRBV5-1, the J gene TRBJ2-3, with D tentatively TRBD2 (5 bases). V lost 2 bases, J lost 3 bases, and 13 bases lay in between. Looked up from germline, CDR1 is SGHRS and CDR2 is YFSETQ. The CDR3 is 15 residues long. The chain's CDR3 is CASSLTSAETDTQYF. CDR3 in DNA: TGCGCCAGCAGCTTAACCTCAGCGGAGACAGATACGCAGTATTTT.

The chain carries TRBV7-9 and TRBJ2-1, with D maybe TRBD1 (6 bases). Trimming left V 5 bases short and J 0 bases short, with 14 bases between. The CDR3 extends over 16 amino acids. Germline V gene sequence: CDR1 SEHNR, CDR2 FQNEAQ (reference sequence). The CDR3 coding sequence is TGTGCCAGCAGCCCCAGGGGCCTTAGCTCCTACAATGAGCAGTTCTTC. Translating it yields CASSPRGLSSYNEQFF.